This T cell receptor (beta chain) was captured by sequencing in a study of radiation and T cells in renal cell carcinoma. Overall study results and limits: Compared with controls, irradiated tumors had more, larger dominant CDR3 motifs.

Produced via immunoSEQ multiplex PCR; TCRdb's table is partial and in-frame only. Among about 16,000 clones listed, around 50% were seen once. The treatment denotes: 15 Gy SBRT to primary tumor, nephrectomy 4 weeks later. Nephrectomy followed 15 Gy stereotactic body radiation by 4 weeks. This clone came up a few times. Its antigen is unidentified. The V and J ends lost 5 bases and 2 bases respectively, with 13 bases between them. This CDR3 is 14 amino acids long. Germline values: CDR1 SGHNT, CDR2 YENEEA. V and J are TRBV11-3 and TRBJ2-7, with D possibly being TRBD1 (6 bases). The input for sequencing was tumor tissue, taken from a patient whose treatment included radiotherapy and nephrectomy. This TCR was sampled from a woman aged 60 to 75 with renal cell carcinoma. This CDR3 is CASSPLHRAYEQYF. Written as DNA, the CDR3 is TGTGCCAGCAGCCCTCTCCACAGGGCCTACGAGCAGTACTTC.